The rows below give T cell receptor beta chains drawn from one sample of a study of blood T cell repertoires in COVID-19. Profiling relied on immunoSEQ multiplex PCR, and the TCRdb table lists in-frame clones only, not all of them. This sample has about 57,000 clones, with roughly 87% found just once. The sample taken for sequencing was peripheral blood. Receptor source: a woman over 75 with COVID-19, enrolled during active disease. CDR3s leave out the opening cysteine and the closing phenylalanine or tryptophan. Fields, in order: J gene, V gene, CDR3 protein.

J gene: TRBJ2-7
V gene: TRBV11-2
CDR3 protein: ASSRSGSRSSQY

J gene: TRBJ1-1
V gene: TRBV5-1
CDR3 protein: ASTGGRGNTEAF

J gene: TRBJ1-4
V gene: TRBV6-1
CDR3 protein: ASSESGGINEKLF

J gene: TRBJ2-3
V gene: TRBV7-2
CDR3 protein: ASSLVGVDTQY

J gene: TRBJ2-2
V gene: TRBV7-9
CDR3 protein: ASSSNTGELF

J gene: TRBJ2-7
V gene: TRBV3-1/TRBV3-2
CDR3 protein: ASSRRGTYEQY

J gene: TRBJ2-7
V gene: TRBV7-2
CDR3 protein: ASSTNRGFYEQY

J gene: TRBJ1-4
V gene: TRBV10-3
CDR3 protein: AISPGQGVEKLF

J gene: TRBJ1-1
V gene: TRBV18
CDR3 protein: ASSPGGNTEAF

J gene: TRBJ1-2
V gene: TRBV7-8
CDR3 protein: ASSLGQGVTGGYT

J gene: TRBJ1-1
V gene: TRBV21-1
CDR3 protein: ASRPGQGRTEAF

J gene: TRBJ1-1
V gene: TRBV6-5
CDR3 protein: ASSYEMNTEAF

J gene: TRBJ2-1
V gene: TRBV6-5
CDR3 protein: ASHPNFSYNEQF

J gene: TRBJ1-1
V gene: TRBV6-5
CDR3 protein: ASLPSTRGTEAF

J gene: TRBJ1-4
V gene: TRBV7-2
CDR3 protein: ASSLGRVTNEKLF

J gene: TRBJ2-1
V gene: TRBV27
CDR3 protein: ASSPRTSGVGYNEQF

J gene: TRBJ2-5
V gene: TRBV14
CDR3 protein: ASSKGVQETQY

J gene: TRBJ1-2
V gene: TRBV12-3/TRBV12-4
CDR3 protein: ASSLMRDGYT

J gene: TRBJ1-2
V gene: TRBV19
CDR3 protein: ASKIPGQGAGGYT

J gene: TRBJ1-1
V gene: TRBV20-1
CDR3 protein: SARSAEAF

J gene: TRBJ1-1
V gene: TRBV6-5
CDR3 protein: ASRRQYTEAF

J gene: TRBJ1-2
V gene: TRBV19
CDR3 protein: ASKGSTNYGYT

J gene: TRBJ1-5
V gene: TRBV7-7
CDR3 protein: ASSPHPGQPQH

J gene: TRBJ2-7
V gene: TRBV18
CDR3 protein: ASSQPPPNEQY

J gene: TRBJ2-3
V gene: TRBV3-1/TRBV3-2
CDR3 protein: ASSQVQAPDTQY

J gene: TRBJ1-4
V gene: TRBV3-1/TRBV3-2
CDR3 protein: ASSQGAGPNEKLF

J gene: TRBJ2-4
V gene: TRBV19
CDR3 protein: ASKESSAKNIQY

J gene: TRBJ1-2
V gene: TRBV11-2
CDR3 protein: ASSRKGRTFGYT

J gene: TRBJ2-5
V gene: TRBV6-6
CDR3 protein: ASSYSGYETQY

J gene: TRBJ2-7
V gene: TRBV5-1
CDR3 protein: ASSHGLAGEQY

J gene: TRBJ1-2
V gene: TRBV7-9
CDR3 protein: ASSTSSPKYGYT

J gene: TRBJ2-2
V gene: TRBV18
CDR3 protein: ASSPLPGLTNTGELF

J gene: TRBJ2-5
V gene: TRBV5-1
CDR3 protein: ASSLTGGRETQY

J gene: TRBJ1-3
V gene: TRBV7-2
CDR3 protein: ASSVDRGYGNTIY

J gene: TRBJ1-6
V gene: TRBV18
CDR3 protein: ASSPLSSYNSPLH

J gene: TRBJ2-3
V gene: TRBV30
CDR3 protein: AWSVKDTQY

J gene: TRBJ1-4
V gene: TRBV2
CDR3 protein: ANGQFNEKLF

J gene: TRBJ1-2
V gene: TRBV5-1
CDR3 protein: ASSLVPGGASGYT

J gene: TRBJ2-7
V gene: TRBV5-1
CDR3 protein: ASSRVGTVSYEQY

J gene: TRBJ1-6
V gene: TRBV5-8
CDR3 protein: ASSLRGSPGAPLH

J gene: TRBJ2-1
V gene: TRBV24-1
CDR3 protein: ATSDSGQGFNEQF

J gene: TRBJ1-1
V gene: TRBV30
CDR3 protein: AWSEGTGWTEAF

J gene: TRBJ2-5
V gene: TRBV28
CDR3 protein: ASSLFRGEETQY

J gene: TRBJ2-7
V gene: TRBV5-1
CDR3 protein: ASSPRTGFVHEQY

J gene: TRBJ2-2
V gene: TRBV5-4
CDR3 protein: ASSFSGGNTGELF

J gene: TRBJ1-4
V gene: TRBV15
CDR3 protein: ATSRDRSSGEKLF

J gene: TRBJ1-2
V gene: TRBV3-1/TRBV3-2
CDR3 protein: ASSPLVRQGGYGYT

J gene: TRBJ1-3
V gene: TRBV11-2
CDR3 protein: ASSLGTMSSGNTIY

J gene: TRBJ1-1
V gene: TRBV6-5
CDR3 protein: ASSQGQGTF